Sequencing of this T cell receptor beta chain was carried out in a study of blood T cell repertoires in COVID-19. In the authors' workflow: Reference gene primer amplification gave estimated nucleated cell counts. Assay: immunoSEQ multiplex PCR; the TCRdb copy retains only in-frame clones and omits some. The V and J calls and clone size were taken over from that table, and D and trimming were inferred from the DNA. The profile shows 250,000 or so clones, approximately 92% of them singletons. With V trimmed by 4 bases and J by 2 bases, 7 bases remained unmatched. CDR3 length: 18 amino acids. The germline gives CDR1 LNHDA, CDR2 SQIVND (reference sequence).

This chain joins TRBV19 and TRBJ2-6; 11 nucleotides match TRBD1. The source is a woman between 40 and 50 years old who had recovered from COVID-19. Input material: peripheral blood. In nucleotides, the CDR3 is TGTGCCAGTAGTACCTGGGCGGGACAGGGGGCTGGGGCCAACGTCCTGACTTTC. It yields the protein CASSTWAGQGAGANVLTF.